The 24 T cell receptor beta chains below all came from one sample that was sequenced in a study of vaccination and CD4 T cells after COVID-19. Their antigens are not known. Sequencing of cultured CD4+ T cell DNA used the Oncomine TCR Beta short-read assay. One entry per CDR3 protein results from TCRdb running MiXCR on the PCR reads. This sample has about 12,000 distinct CDR3 sequences, with less than 70% found just once. This sample's treatment: approximately nine-day PBMC culture with coronavirus spike peptide pools or control peptides (ViraFEST assay). The material sequenced was CD4+ T cells from blood, cultured in vitro, taken before SARS-CoV-2 vaccination. These receptors were collected from a human donor who had recovered from COVID-19.

The chain's CDR3 is CASSLFPRGNTDTQYF. DNA of the CDR3: TGTGCCAGCAGCTTGTTCCCCCGGGGGAACACAGATACGCAGTATTTT. This chain uses TRBV7-6 with TRBJ2-3; D is perhaps TRBD2 (6 bases). Germline-derived CDR1 and CDR2 are SGHVS and FNYEAQ. The V end was cut by 3 bases, the J end by 2 bases, with 15 bases between. The CDR3 runs 16 residues.

The rearrangement joins TRBV11-2 to TRBJ2-7, with 11 bases that match TRBD2. J was trimmed by 4 bases and V by 3 bases; bases with no gene match: 2. CDR1 is SGHAT and CDR2 is FQNNGV in the germline V gene. This CDR3 region has 14 residues. The DNA for the CDR3 is TGTGCCAGCAGCTTGGGACTAGCGGCATACGAGCAGTACTTC. Translating it yields CASSLGLAAYEQYF.

The V gene is TRBV30, the J gene TRBJ1-1, with 11 nucleotides matching TRBD1. This CDR3 is 13 amino acids long. The germline gives CDR1 GTSNPN, CDR2 SVGIG (reference sequence). V was clipped by 1 base and J by 11 bases; unmatched bases: 6. CDR3 region: CAWSEDRGLVAFF. The CDR3 DNA reads TGTGCCTGGAGTGAGGACAGGGGGCTTGTTGCTTTCTTT. The full variable domain, completed using reference TRBV30 and TRBJ1-1, is SQTIHQWPATLVQPVGSPLSLECTVEGTSNPNLYWYRQAAGRGLQLLFYSVGIGQISSEVPQNLSASRPQDRQFILSSKKLLLSDSGFYLCAWSEDRGLVAFFGQGTRLTVV.

The V gene is TRBV5-5, the J gene TRBJ1-5; no clear D gene. V was trimmed by 0 bases and J by 2 bases, leaving 6 bases between them. The CDR3 is 14 amino acids. Germline CDR1 is SGHKS and CDR2 is YYEKEE (reference sequence). This chain's CDR3 is CASSLAGGNQPQHF. Written as DNA, the CDR3 is TGTGCCAGCAGCTTGGCCGGGGGCAATCAGCCCCAGCATTTT.

This chain uses TRBV18 with TRBJ2-5, with D possibly being TRBD2 (6 bases). This CDR3 is built from 13 residues. Trimming stripped 5 bases from V and 4 bases from J, with 11 bases between. The germline V gene has CDR1 KGHSH and CDR2 LQKENI. For the CDR3, the DNA is TGTGCCAGCTCATTGGGAGGACTAGAGACCCAGTACTTC. Protein sequence: CASSLGGLETQYF.

The V and J genes are TRBV20-1 and TRBJ2-5; 14 bases map to TRBD2. Trimming removed 5 bases from V and 5 bases from J; junction bases left unmatched: 4. The CDR3 runs to 14 residues. Germline V lookup: CDR1 DFQATT, CDR2 SNEGSKA (reference sequence). The CDR3 DNA reads TGCAGTGCTCGAAGGACTAGCGGGAGGGAGACCCAGTACTTC. This codes for CSARRTSGRETQYF.

This clonotype was observed a handful of times. The chain is built from TRBV15 and TRBJ1-2; D remains unclear. Germline CDR1 reads LNHNV; CDR2 reads YYDKDF (reference sequence). Trimming left V 0 bases short and J 2 bases short, with 7 bases between. The length of the CDR3 is 14 residues. The CDR3 sequence: CATSRDNGNYGYTF. The CDR3 DNA sequence: TGTGCCACCAGCAGAGATAACGGGAACTATGGCTACACCTTC.

This clonotype was seen more than once but under ten times. The V call is TRBV20-1, the J call TRBJ2-7; D is perhaps TRBD1 or TRBD2 (5 bases each). V was pared by 5 bases and J by 4 bases, with 24 bases between. Germline V gene lookup returns CDR1 DFQATT and CDR2 SNEGSKA (reference sequence). CDR3 length: 16 amino acids. CDR3 sequence: CSAERGYIKAPYEQYF. The CDR3 nucleotides read TGCAGTGCTGAGAGGGGCTACATAAAGGCTCCGTACGAGCAGTACTTC.

The V call is TRBV5-1, the J call TRBJ2-3, with D possibly being TRBD2 (5 bases). In germline, CDR1 is SGHRS, CDR2 YFSETQ. Trimming left V 5 bases short and J 2 bases short, with 12 bases between. The length of the CDR3 is 14 residues. CDR3 protein: CASRQAVDTDTQYF. CDR3 sequence (DNA): TGCGCCAGCAGACAAGCGGTTGACACAGATACGCAGTATTTT.

CDR3 protein: CASSMLRETETQYF. The CDR3 DNA reads as TGTGCCAGTAGTATGTTGAGGGAGACAGAGACCCAGTACTTC. The rearrangement links TRBV19 to TRBJ2-5; possible D gene TRBD2, 5 bases. The CDR3 totals 14 residues. The V end was cut by 3 bases, the J end by 4 bases, with 12 bases between. In germline, CDR1 is LNHDA, CDR2 SQIVND (reference sequence).

The gene calls are TRBV28 and TRBJ1-5, with TRBD1 identical over 9 bases. The CDR3 extends over 20 amino acids. Germline V lookup: CDR1 MDHEN, CDR2 SYDVKM. The V and J ends lost 4 bases and 0 bases, in that order; junction bases with no gene match: 16. CDR3 region: CASSSHTGTGNWYSNQPQHF. The CDR3 DNA reads as TGTGCCAGCAGTTCCCATACGGGGACAGGGAATTGGTATAGCAATCAGCCCCAGCATTTT.

This chain uses TRBV12-3 or TRBV12-4 with TRBJ1-5; 7 bases fit TRBD1. J lost 4 bases, V lost 6 bases, and 6 bases had no gene match. The CDR3 is 14 residues long. DNA of the CDR3: TGTGCCAGCAGACACAGGGGTAGTAATCAGCCCCAGCATTTT. Translation gives CASRHRGSNQPQHF.

V is TRBV6-1 and J is TRBJ1-2, with D maybe TRBD1 (5 bases). V was trimmed by 6 bases and J by 4 bases, leaving 12 bases between them. Germline V CDR1 and CDR2: MNHNS, SASEGT. CDR3 size: 13 residues. The CDR3 sequence is CASRTQGPYGYTF. Here the CDR3 DNA reads TGTGCCAGCAGAACTCAGGGCCCCTATGGCTACACCTTC.

This clonotype was observed a handful of times. The CDR3 loop is CASSLTTGDYGYTF. For the CDR3, the DNA is TGTGCCAGCAGCTTAACGACAGGGGACTATGGCTACACCTTC. The V call is TRBV7-3, the J call TRBJ1-2; 8 bases align to TRBD1. Trimming at V came to 0 bases and at J to 3 bases, leaving 0 bases not matched to a gene. This CDR3 is 14 amino acids long. The germline CDR1 and CDR2 sequences are SGHTA and FQGTGA.

This clonotype has only one observation. V and J are TRBV20-1 and TRBJ2-3; TRBD2 might be the D (5 bases). The CDR3 is 13 residues long. V dropped 6 bases and J dropped 6 bases, with 16 bases sitting between them. The germline CDR1 and CDR2 sequences are DFQATT and SNEGSKA (reference sequence). The CDR3 nucleotides are TGCAGTGCCTCTAGGGAGATAGAGGATACGCAGTATTTT. It translates to CSASREIEDTQYF.

The chain has TRBV2 and TRBJ2-5, with 7 bases matching TRBD2. This CDR3 is built from 14 residues. The junction had 8 bases not matched to a gene; V was cut back by 8 bases and J by 2 bases. Germline lookup yields CDR1 SNHLY and CDR2 FYNNEI. CDR3 in amino acids: CASRDYGRQETQYF. In nucleotides, the CDR3 is TGTGCCAGCCGGGACTACGGGCGTCAAGAGACCCAGTACTTC.

This clonotype was found a few times. The rearrangement joins TRBV7-2 to TRBJ1-5; weak D call: TRBD1 (5 bases). Germline CDR1 reads SGHTA; CDR2 reads FQGNSA. Trimming stripped 5 bases from V and 0 bases from J, with 11 bases between. The CDR3 runs 15 residues. CDR3 DNA sequence: TGTGCCAGCAGCCTCAGGGTCTATAGCAATCAGCCCCAGCATTTT. This translates into CASSLRVYSNQPQHF. Full variable domain (remainder filled in from reference TRBV7-2 and TRBJ1-5): GAGVSQSPSNKVTEKGKDVELRCDPISGHTALYWYRQSLGQGLEFLIYFQGNSAPDKSGLPSDRFSAERTGGSVSTLTIQRTQQEDSAVYLCASSLRVYSNQPQHFGDGTRLSIL.

This chain connects TRBV20-1 to TRBJ1-5; D is uncertain. This CDR3 has 12 residues. Between the trimmed V and J ends, which lost 3 bases and 0 bases, there was a span of 3 bases. CDR1 and CDR2 from the germline V gene are DFQATT and SNEGSKA (reference sequence). CDR3 protein: CSARTSNQPQHF. CDR3 bases: TGCAGTGCTAGGACTAGCAATCAGCCCCAGCATTTT.

V usage is TRBV10-3 and J usage is TRBJ2-4, with 7 nucleotides matching TRBD1. Germline lookup yields CDR1 ENHRY and CDR2 SYGVKD. V gave up 2 bases and J gave up 1 base; unmatched junction bases: 11. The CDR3 extends over 18 amino acids. The CDR3 DNA reads TGTGCCATCAGTGAGGACAGGGCAGGCTCGGCGGCCAAAAACATTCAGTACTTC. The encoded protein is CAISEDRAGSAAKNIQYF.

This clonotype was counted only a few times. V usage is TRBV6-1 and J usage is TRBJ1-2; D might be TRBD1 (6 bases). Germline V gives CDR1 MNHNS, CDR2 SASEGT. The CDR3 has 12 residues. V was shortened by 3 bases and J by 8 bases, with 10 bases between the two germline ends. The CDR3 reads CASSERGQGYTF. CDR3 DNA: TGTGCCAGCAGTGAGCGGGGGCAGGGCTACACCTTC.

The J gene is TRBJ2-7, the V gene TRBV20-1; 10 bases match TRBD2. Germline CDR1 DFQATT, CDR2 SNEGSKA (reference sequence). The CDR3 is 16 residues long. V dropped 2 bases and J dropped 0; count of bases not matched to a gene: 7. The CDR3 reads CSARPGLAVHSYEQYF. The CDR3 DNA follows: TGCAGTGCTAGACCAGGACTAGCGGTTCACTCCTACGAGCAGTACTTC.

The rearrangement uses TRBV28 and TRBJ2-2; no clear D. Germline CDR1 and CDR2: MDHEN and SYDVKM. The germline V and J ends were trimmed by 5 bases and 4 bases, with 5 bases remaining between them. CDR3 length equals 12 residues. The CDR3 sequence is CASSTPTGELFF. Written as DNA, the CDR3 is TGTGCCAGCAGTACACCCACCGGGGAGCTGTTTTTT.

The J gene is TRBJ2-3, the V gene TRBV20-1; possible D gene TRBD2, 6 bases. The length of the CDR3 is 15 residues. The V end lost 3 bases, the J end lost 0 bases, and 13 bases lay between the germline ends. Germline values: CDR1 DFQATT, CDR2 SNEGSKA (reference sequence). CDR3 sequence reads: CSASDSGTSTDTQYF. The CDR3 DNA follows: TGCAGTGCTAGTGATAGCGGAACTAGCACAGATACGCAGTATTTT.

The V and J genes are TRBV10-3 and TRBJ2-3, with D possibly being TRBD1 or TRBD2 (7 bases each). V was shortened by 5 bases and J by 5 bases, with 20 bases between the two germline ends. Germline lookup yields CDR1 ENHRY and CDR2 SYGVKD. This CDR3 contains 16 residues. CDR3 in DNA: TGTGCCATCAGTCAACCGAGGGCAGGGGGGGGAGATACGCAGTATTTT. Protein: CAISQPRAGGGDTQYF.